Listed here is a single TCR beta chain. Its antigen remains unidentified. CD4+ T cells from unexposed donors were obtained before the COVID-19 pandemic (2011-2018). After less than 11 days of culture, CD4+ T cells were isolated. Testing used SARS-CoV-2 S/N and four cold-coronavirus spikes on unexposed-donor CD4+ T cells, cells permitting. The record originates from a study of CD4 T cells in relation to SARS-CoV-2 and coronaviruses. Study-wide points: In roughly 60% of donors, memory CD4+ clonotypes crossrecognized SARS-CoV-2 and at least one common cold coronavirus spike.

Only in-frame clones appear in the TCRdb table, and some are missing; sequencing was by immunoSEQ multiplex PCR. The sample lists tens of thousands of clones, less than 85% seen once, with more than 15% in the top ten. The CDR3 runs to 17 residues. Trimming at V came to 4 bases and at J to 2 bases, leaving 6 bases not matched to a gene. Germline V lookup: CDR1 SGHRS, CDR2 YFSETQ. The material sequenced was CD4+ T cells from PBMCs, cultured in vitro. This clonotype originated in a human donor in good health. V and J are TRBV5-1 and TRBJ2-5, with 15 positions matching TRBD2. The CDR3 region is CASSKGLAGGNQETQYF. The CDR3 bases are TGCGCCAGCAGCAAAGGACTAGCGGGAGGGAATCAAGAGACCCAGTACTTC.